This TCR beta chain was sequenced during a study of beta chain features in type 1 diabetes. Study-wide context: Over all samples combined, fewer than 130,000,000 sorted cells were examined.

To note about this clone: Its specificity is unknown.

Reverse transcription of all isolated RNA meant that expressed TCRB transcripts were sequenced. Some clones are missing from TCRdb's copy, which holds only in-frame ones; the method was immunoSEQ multiplex PCR. Of fewer than 250,000 clones listed, under 70% were seen once; the top ten hold around 0.05%. The authors obtained over 95% purity in all sorted populations. Notes on the study in general: The naive, central memory and Treg TCRB repertoires looked more alike in patients than they did in healthy donors. The cDNA sequencing approach could over-represent high-TCR-expressing cells.

The CDR3 is made up of 14 amino acids. V was shortened by 0 bases and J by 4 bases, with 10 bases between the two germline ends. Germline loops: CDR1 SGHNT, CDR2 YYREEE (reference sequence). The chain combines TRBV5-4 with TRBJ1-2, with D unresolved. The sequence was obtained from a man aged 25 to 40 in good health. Sequencing was carried out using naive CD4+ T cells from blood. CDR3 coding DNA: TGTGCCAGCAGCTTGGGAGGGTTCATCTATGGCTACACCTTC. It encodes CASSLGGFIYGYTF.